This is a list of T cell receptor beta chains from one sample in a study of blood T cell repertoires in COVID-19. The repertoire was sequenced with immunoSEQ multiplex PCR; TCRdb's copy has only in-frame clones and lacks some. This sample has a few hundred thousand clones; around nine tenths occur once, and the top ten carry around a tenth. The sample was peripheral blood. All receptors derive from a man in his forties who had recovered from COVID-19. CDR3s include the opening cysteine and the closing phenylalanine or tryptophan. Each record gives: V gene, clone size, J gene, D gene, CDR3 DNA, CDR3 protein. D genes are given only for firm matches. The size entry is marked missing in some rows and otherwise reads once, few, many or a size class.

TRBV6-2/TRBV6-3	-	TRBJ2-2	TRBD2	TGTGCCAGCAGTTACTTCCCCCAGGTGGCGGGGGGCACCGGGGAGCTGTTTTTT	CASSYFPQVAGGTGELFF
TRBV29-1	-	TRBJ1-1	TRBD1	TGCAGCACTTCAGGGGGCCGCACTGAAGCTTTCTTT	CSTSGGRTEAFF
TRBV4-1	-	TRBJ2-2	TRBD1	TGCGCCAGCAGCCAAGGAGGACAGGGGGCTGGGGAGCTGTTTTTT	CASSQGGQGAGELFF
TRBV6-1	-	TRBJ1-2	-	TGTGCCAGCAGTGAGAAAGCGGTAGTGTATGGCTACACCTTC	CASSEKAVVYGYTF
TRBV5-4	-	TRBJ2-7	-	TGTGCCAGCAGCTTATCTCAGGGGACGGGGCAGTACTTC	CASSLSQGTGQYF
TRBV5-1	-	TRBJ2-5	-	TGCGCCAGCAGCTTGGGTACGTCGGCGGGGACCCAGTACTTC	CASSLGTSAGTQYF
TRBV10-2	-	TRBJ2-1	TRBD2	TGCGCCAGCAGTTTCCTAGCGGGCCCATTAGCCGGTGAGCAGTTCTTC	CASSFLAGPLAGEQFF
TRBV7-6	-	TRBJ2-5	-	TGTGCCAGCAGCTTACCCCAACCCGGGTCAGAGACCCAGTACTTC	CASSLPQPGSETQYF
TRBV12-3/TRBV12-4	-	TRBJ2-7	-	TGTGCCAGCAGTAGAAGCGGCGAGCAGTACTTC	CASSRSGEQYF
TRBV5-4	-	TRBJ1-6	-	TGTGCCAGCAGCTTATTGCAGGGTAACAGCGCGTCACCCCTCCACTTT	CASSLLQGNSASPLHF
TRBV5-5	once	TRBJ2-2	TRBD2	TGTGCCAGCAGCGCGGGACTAGTTACCGGGGAGCTGTTTTTT	CASSAGLVTGELFF
TRBV6-2/TRBV6-3	-	TRBJ2-1	-	TGTGCCAGCAGTTCCCCATGGTCCCTAGGGAGGGAGCAGTTCTTC	CASSSPWSLGREQFF
TRBV2	-	TRBJ1-2	-	TGTGCCAGCAGTGAAGCGCGAGGTGGCTACACCTTC	CASSEARGGYTF
TRBV2	-	TRBJ1-6	-	TGTGCCAGCAGTGCTCCGGGGACCTATAATTCACCCCTCCACTTT	CASSAPGTYNSPLHF
TRBV5-4	-	TRBJ2-2	-	TGTGCCAGCAGCTTGCCAGGACAACACACCGGGGAGCTGTTTTTT	CASSLPGQHTGELFF
TRBV7-7	-	TRBJ2-2	TRBD2	TGTGCCAGCGCGGGAGGGCCCCACGGGGAGCTGTTTTTT	CASAGGPHGELFF
TRBV7-7	-	TRBJ2-1	TRBD2	TGTGCCAGCAGCTTAGACGGGGGGGCCTACAATGAGCAGTTCTTC	CASSLDGGAYNEQFF
TRBV5-5	few	TRBJ1-1	TRBD1	TGTGCCAGCAGCCGGACAGGACAGAACACTGAAGCTTTCTTT	CASSRTGQNTEAFF